This T cell receptor beta chain stems from a study of cytomegalovirus exposure and HLA in healthy donors. Study-wide results and caveats: It was confirmed in vitro that a few of the CMV-associated chains were specific for CMV antigens. TCR beta chain V- and J-gene trimming was linked, in a later analysis, to a missense variant in DCLRE1C.

Each of the donors was a healthy bone marrow donor. On this clone: Antigen specificity is unknown.

The CDR3 has 14 residues. The germline V gene has CDR1 PRHDT and CDR2 FYEKMQ (reference sequence). V was trimmed by 7 bases and J by 5 bases, leaving 17 bases between them. Use of 60 Vbeta and 13 Jbeta primers characterized the PCR. Only in-frame clones appear in the TCRdb table, and some are missing; sequencing was by immunoSEQ multiplex PCR. This sample's table reports about 52,000 clones. The sequencing input was PBMCs. The receptor's source is a woman between 50 and 59 years old in good health and CMV-seropositive. The gene calls are TRBV13 and TRBJ2-5, with D possibly matching TRBD2 (7 bases). In DNA, the CDR3 is TGTGCCAGCATCCTTGGGGGGGCAGGGGAGACCCAGTACTTC. Translation gives CASILGGAGETQYF. Full variable domain (rest looked up from reference TRBV13 and TRBJ2-5): AAGVIQSPRHLIKEKRETATLKCYPIPRHDTVYWYQQGPGQDPQFLISFYEKMQSDKGSIPDRFSAQQFSDYHSELNMSSLELGDSALYFCASILGGAGETQYFGPGTRLLVL.